The 2 T cell receptor beta chains presented below share a single source sample, sequenced in a study of monozygotic twins with inflammatory bowel disease. TCRdb re-called the 5' RACE reads and shows each CDR3 protein once, DNA omitted. Listed are 310,000 or so distinct CDR3 sequences; roughly 2% falls within the top ten. Sequences were obtained from blood. The receptors here all came from a human donor with ulcerative colitis or Crohn's disease, or a healthy co-twin of an affected twin (not recorded which).

J is TRBJ1-2 and V is TRBV6-2 or TRBV6-3; TCRdb's D call, TRBD1, is unchecked because there is no DNA. Germline loops: CDR1 MNHEY, CDR2 SVGEGT. The CDR3 has 12 amino acids. The CDR3 reads CASRKAGNGYTF.

This CDR3 reads CASSFGVAGGRQFF. The V call is TRBV6-5, the J call TRBJ2-1; TCRdb's assignment of TRBD2 cannot be checked, as there is no DNA. The CDR3 has 14 amino acids. Germline CDR1 and CDR2: MNHEY and SVGAGI.